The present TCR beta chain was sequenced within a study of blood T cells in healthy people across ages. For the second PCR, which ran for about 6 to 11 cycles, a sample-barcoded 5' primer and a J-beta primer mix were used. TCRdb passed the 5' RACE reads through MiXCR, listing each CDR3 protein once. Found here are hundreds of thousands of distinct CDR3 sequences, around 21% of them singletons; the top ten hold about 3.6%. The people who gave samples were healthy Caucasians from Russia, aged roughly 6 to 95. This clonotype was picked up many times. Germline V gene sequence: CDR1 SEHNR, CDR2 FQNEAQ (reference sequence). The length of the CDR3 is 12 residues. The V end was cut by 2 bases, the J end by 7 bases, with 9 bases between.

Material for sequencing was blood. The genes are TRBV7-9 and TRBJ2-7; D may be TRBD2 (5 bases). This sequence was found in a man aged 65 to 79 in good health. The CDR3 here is CASSLTSGEQYF. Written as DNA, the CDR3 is TGTGCCAGCAGCTTAACGTCGGGGGAGCAGTACTTC.